The TCR beta chain under discussion was sequenced for a study of Ad26.COV2.S vaccination and SARS-CoV-2 variants. Study results and limitations: Vaccine and placebo groups showed comparable non-spike TCR breadth.

Indicated treatment: about 20 received Ad26.COV2.S at low or high dose, single or two shots; roughly five received placebo; per-sample allocation not given. Collection of the samples took place on day 63 after the first injection of vaccine or placebo. Boston hosted the donor, who was an adult aged 18-55 years. TCRdb keeps only in-frame clones here, not all; method: immunoSEQ multiplex PCR. The table includes 430,000 or so clones, 90% detected once. V was cut by 1 base and J by 7 bases, with 11 bases left in between. Germline CDR1 reads SEHNR; CDR2 reads FQNEAQ (reference sequence). The CDR3 consists of 13 residues. Regarding this clone: Its specificity is not known.

The sample here was peripheral blood, taken in a trial of Ad26.COV2.S vaccine versus placebo. This clonotype was sampled from a person between 18 and 65 years old who received the Ad26.COV2.S COVID-19 vaccine or a placebo. V is TRBV7-9 and J is TRBJ2-7; D is unresolved. The CDR3, as DNA: TGTGCCAGCAGCTTAGTCAATGGTCAGGAGCAGTACTTC. Translation: CASSLVNGQEQYF.